This entry lists 21 T cell receptor beta chains sequenced from one sample in a study of blood T cell repertoires in COVID-19. Profiling relied on immunoSEQ multiplex PCR, and the TCRdb table lists in-frame clones only, not all of them. This sample has more than 100,000 clones, with 84% found just once. Sample: peripheral blood. Every receptor here comes from a human donor in a cohort sampled during active or convalescent COVID-19.

The V call is TRBV6-4, the J call TRBJ2-3; D is possibly TRBD1 (6 bases). Deletions cut 3 bases from V and 0 bases from J, with 7 bases between. The CDR3 covers 14 residues. CDR1 and CDR2 from the germline V gene are MRHNA and SNTAGT. The CDR3 nucleotides are TGTGCCAGCAGTGAACAGGGTAGCACAGATACGCAGTATTTT. It yields the protein CASSEQGSTDTQYF.

This chain connects TRBV19 to TRBJ2-1; D remains ambiguous. The germline gives CDR1 LNHDA, CDR2 SQIVND (reference sequence). V was pared by 5 bases and J by 4 bases, with 12 bases between. The CDR3 runs 14 residues. The CDR3 sequence: CASSPGPAYNEQFF. CDR3 coding DNA: TGTGCCAGTAGTCCTGGGCCGGCATACAATGAGCAGTTCTTC.

This clone was seen once. The genes are TRBV3-1 (or the pseudogene TRBV3-2) and TRBJ2-2; 9 positions match TRBD2. Trimming removed 4 bases from V and 2 bases from J; junction bases left unmatched: 8. There are 17 residues in the CDR3. Germline V gene lookup returns CDR1 LGHDT and CDR2 YNNKEL (reference sequence). The CDR3 sequence: CASSRVAGVTNTGELFF. Here the CDR3 DNA reads TGTGCCAGCAGCCGAGTAGCGGGGGTCACCAACACCGGGGAGCTGTTTTTT.

This chain links TRBV2 with TRBJ2-5; no firm D call. V was clipped by 6 bases and J by 2 bases, with 4 bases between them. CDR1 SNHLY and CDR2 FYNNEI come from the germline V gene. This CDR3 is built from 11 residues. CDR3 residues: CASSPQETQYF. The CDR3 bases are TGTGCCAGCAGCCCTCAAGAGACCCAGTACTTC.

The chain is built from TRBV3-1 (or the pseudogene TRBV3-2) and TRBJ1-2; D is uncertain. Trimming pared 4 bases from V and 2 bases from J, leaving 20 bases between. This CDR3 has 17 residues. Germline V CDR1 and CDR2: LGHDT, YNNKEL (reference sequence). CDR3 coding DNA: TGTGCCAGCAGCCCAGGAGGCGCTGAGACGGGCAACTATGGCTACACCTTC. This gives the protein CASSPGGAETGNYGYTF.

V is TRBV5-6 and J is TRBJ2-3, with 12 bases fitting TRBD1. Losses at the gene ends were 0 bases for V and 4 bases for J; bases not matched to a gene: 6. Per germline, CDR1 SGHDT and CDR2 YYEEEE. This CDR3 has 17 amino acids. Here the CDR3 DNA reads TGTGCCAGCAGCTTGGCTGGGACAGGGGGCTGGTCAGATACGCAGTATTTT. Translated, it gives CASSLAGTGGWSDTQYF.

This clone was detected once. The chain is built from TRBV19 and TRBJ1-6, with TRBD1 identical over 8 bases. CDR3 length: 17 residues. Germline V lookup: CDR1 LNHDA, CDR2 SQIVND (reference sequence). The V and J ends lost 4 bases and 6 bases, in that order; junction bases with no gene match: 11. CDR3 loop: CASSTSPDRGPNSPLHF. DNA of the CDR3: TGTGCCAGTAGTACCTCTCCCGACAGGGGCCCTAATTCACCCCTCCACTTT.

The table lists this clone with many counts. The V call is TRBV7-9, the J call TRBJ2-5, with 7 bases fitting TRBD1. The CDR3 has 13 amino acids. Trimming cost V 4 bases and J 5 bases; bases outside gene matches: 4. Germline V lookup: CDR1 SEHNR, CDR2 FQNEAQ (reference sequence). For the CDR3, the DNA is TGTGCCAGCAGCTCCAACAGGGGCGAGACCCAGTACTTC. This translates into CASSSNRGETQYF.

The J gene is TRBJ2-1, the V gene TRBV4-3; 8 bases map to TRBD1. This CDR3 spans 17 amino acids. CDR1 LGHNA and CDR2 YSLEER come from the germline V gene. V shed 4 bases, J shed 7 bases, and the junction held 15 bases outside the gene matches. CDR3 residues: CASSPRRGTGRGNEQFF. The CDR3 DNA is TGCGCCAGCAGCCCGCGAAGGGGGACAGGCAGGGGGAATGAGCAGTTCTTC.

This clone came up once. V usage is TRBV5-4 and J usage is TRBJ1-2, with D possibly being TRBD1 (6 bases). The CDR3 is 16 residues long. Germline V gives CDR1 SGHNT, CDR2 YYREEE (reference sequence). The V gene lost 4 bases and the J gene lost 3 bases, with 19 bases spanning the gap. The CDR3 reads CASSQAGQLRDYGYTF. The CDR3 DNA sequence: TGTGCCAGCAGCCAAGCCGGACAGCTAAGGGACTATGGCTACACCTTC.

J is TRBJ2-6 and V is TRBV6-4; possible D gene TRBD2, 7 bases. The CDR3 runs to 17 residues. V lost 6 bases to trimming and J lost 5 bases, with 20 bases between them. Germline V gene lookup returns CDR1 MRHNA and CDR2 SNTAGT. The CDR3 coding sequence is TGTGCCAGCAGGACCCCTGCGGGGGCCGCCTGGGCCAACGTCCTGACTTTC. It yields the protein CASRTPAGAAWANVLTF.

The CDR3 sequence: CAWSTGGNTIYF. Here the CDR3 DNA reads TGTGCCTGGAGTACAGGTGGAAACACCATATATTTT. The chain combines TRBV30 with TRBJ1-3; D might be TRBD1 (5 bases). Germline CDR1 GTSNPN, CDR2 SVGIG (reference sequence). V lost 2 bases and J 3 bases, leaving 5 bases between the germline ends. This CDR3 spans 12 amino acids.

The V call is TRBV18, the J call TRBJ1-1; possibly TRBD1 for D (5 bases). Trimming removed 0 bases at V and 4 bases at J, with 12 bases between. This CDR3 is 15 amino acids long. Germline V CDR1 and CDR2: KGHSH, LQKENI. The CDR3 region is CASSPPTGGVTEAFF. CDR3 sequence (DNA): TGTGCCAGCTCACCACCCACCGGGGGGGTCACTGAAGCTTTCTTT.

This clone was counted a few times. This chain connects TRBV5-4 to TRBJ1-1, with unresolved D. The V gene's germline CDR1 is SGHNT and CDR2 YYREEE (reference sequence). This CDR3 comprises 14 residues. Trimming pared 2 bases from V and 1 base from J, leaving 9 bases between. The DNA of the CDR3 is TGTGCCAGCAGCTTTGGGCGGGCGAACACTGAAGCTTTCTTT. Its protein product is CASSFGRANTEAFF.

The chain couples TRBV15 to TRBJ1-1; D uncertain. Germline V CDR1 and CDR2: LNHNV, YYDKDF (reference sequence). The CDR3 has 13 residues. V shed 2 bases and J shed 7 bases, with 11 bases lying between them. CDR3 sequence (DNA): TGTGCCACCAGCAGAAAGGAGTATGGTGAAGCTTTCTTT. Protein product: CATSRKEYGEAFF.

This chain links TRBV19 with TRBJ2-7; 8 nucleotides align to TRBD2. CDR1 is LNHDA, CDR2 SQIVND, per germline (reference sequence). V lost 5 bases and J lost 0; bases outside the gene matches: 6. There are 15 residues in the CDR3. CDR3 coding DNA: TGTGCCAGTAGTTTTATAGCGGGGTCCTCCTACGAGCAGTACTTC. Protein: CASSFIAGSSYEQYF. The full variable domain, with the rest looked up from reference TRBV19 and TRBJ2-7, is DGGITQSPKYLFRKEGQNVTLSCEQNLNHDAMYWYRQDPGQGLRLIYYSQIVNDFQKGDIAEGYSVSREKKESFPLTVTSAQKNPTAFYLCASSFIAGSSYEQYFGPGTRLTVT.

The J gene is TRBJ2-2, the V gene TRBV3-1 (or the pseudogene TRBV3-2); possibly TRBD2 for D (7 bases). V was trimmed by 3 bases and J by 2 bases, leaving 13 bases between them. From germline, CDR1 is LGHDT and CDR2 YNNKEL (reference sequence). The CDR3 runs 16 residues. The CDR3 coding sequence is TGTGCCAGCAGCCAGGTGGGGGGGCCAAACACCGGGGAGCTGTTTTTT. Translation: CASSQVGGPNTGELFF.

CDR3 DNA sequence: TGTGCCAGCAGCCAAGATAGCACCGGGGAGCTGTTTTTT. This encodes CASSQDSTGELFF. J is TRBJ2-2 and V is TRBV3-1 (or the pseudogene TRBV3-2); D gene uncertain. Trimming removed 0 bases from V and 4 bases from J, with 3 bases in between. This CDR3 has 13 amino acids. Germline CDR1 is LGHDT and CDR2 is YNNKEL (reference sequence).

The V gene is TRBV14, the J gene TRBJ1-2; TRBD1 is a possible D gene (6 bases). In germline, CDR1 is SGHDN, CDR2 FVKESK. V lost 4 bases and J 2 bases, leaving 14 bases between the germline ends. This CDR3 is 15 amino acids long. For the CDR3, the DNA is TGTGCCAGCAGCCGCATCCACAGGGACAACTATGGCTACACCTTC. Translated, it gives CASSRIHRDNYGYTF.

The CDR3 sequence: CASSPSGRGKYEQYF. As DNA, the CDR3 is TGTGCCAGCTCACCATCGGGCAGGGGAAAGTACGAGCAGTACTTC. This chain joins TRBV18 and TRBJ2-7; weak D call: TRBD1 (6 bases). The CDR3 is 15 residues long. V lost 2 bases, J lost 4 bases, and 15 bases lay in between. Per the germline V gene, CDR1 is KGHSH and CDR2 is LQKENI. Variable domain in full (rest from reference TRBV18 and TRBJ2-7): NAGVMQNPRHLVRRRGQEARLRCSPMKGHSHVYWYRQLPEEGLKFMVYLQKENIIDESGMPKERFSAEFPKEGPSILRIQQVVRGDSAAYFCASSPSGRGKYEQYFGPGTRLTVT.

The V gene is TRBV28, the J gene TRBJ1-4; 7 bases match TRBD1. Germline V lookup: CDR1 MDHEN, CDR2 SYDVKM. The CDR3 runs to 15 residues. V shed 2 bases, J shed 4 bases, and the junction held 4 bases outside the gene matches. CDR3 DNA sequence: TGTGCCAGCAGTTTACCAGGGGGGAATAATGAAAAACTGTTTTTT. Protein: CASSLPGGNNEKLFF.